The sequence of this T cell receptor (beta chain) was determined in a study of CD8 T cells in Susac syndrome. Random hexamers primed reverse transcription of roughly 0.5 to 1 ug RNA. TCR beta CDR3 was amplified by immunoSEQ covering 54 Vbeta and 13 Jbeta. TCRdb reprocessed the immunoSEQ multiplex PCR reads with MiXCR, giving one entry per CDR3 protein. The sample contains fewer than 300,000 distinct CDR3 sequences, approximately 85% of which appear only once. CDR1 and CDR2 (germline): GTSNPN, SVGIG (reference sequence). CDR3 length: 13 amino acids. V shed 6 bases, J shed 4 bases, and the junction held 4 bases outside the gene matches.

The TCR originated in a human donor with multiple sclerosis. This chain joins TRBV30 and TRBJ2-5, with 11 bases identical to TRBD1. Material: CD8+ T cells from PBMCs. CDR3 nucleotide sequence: TGTGCCTGTGGACAGGGGGCTGGAGAGACCCAGTACTTC. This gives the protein CACGQGAGETQYF. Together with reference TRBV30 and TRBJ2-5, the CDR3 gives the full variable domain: SQTIHQWPATLVQPVGSPLSLECTVEGTSNPNLYWYRQAAGRGLQLLFYSVGIGQISSEVPQNLSASRPQDRQFILSSKKLLLSDSGFYLCACGQGAGETQYFGPGTRLLVL.